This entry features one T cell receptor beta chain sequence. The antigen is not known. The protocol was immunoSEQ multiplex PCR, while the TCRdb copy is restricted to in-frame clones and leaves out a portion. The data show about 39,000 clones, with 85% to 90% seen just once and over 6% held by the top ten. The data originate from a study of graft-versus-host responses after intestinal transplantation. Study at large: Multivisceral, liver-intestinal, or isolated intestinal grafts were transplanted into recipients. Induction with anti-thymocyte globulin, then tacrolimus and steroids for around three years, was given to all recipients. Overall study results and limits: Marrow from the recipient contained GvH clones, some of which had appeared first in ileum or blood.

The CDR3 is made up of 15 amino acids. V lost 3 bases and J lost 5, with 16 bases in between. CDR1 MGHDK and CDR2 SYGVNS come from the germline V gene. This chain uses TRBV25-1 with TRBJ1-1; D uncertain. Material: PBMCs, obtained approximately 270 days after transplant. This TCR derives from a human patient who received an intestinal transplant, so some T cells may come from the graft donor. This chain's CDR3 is CASSDQAALGTEAFF. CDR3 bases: TGTGCCAGCAGTGACCAGGCAGCACTGGGGACTGAAGCTTTCTTT.